A single sample gave rise to the 14 T cell receptor beta chains below, sequenced in a study of blood T cell repertoires in COVID-19 (dated by TCRdb to about 2020). The protocol used for the library was the immunoSEQ multiplex PCR assay. The clones in this table, taken by TCRdb from immuneACCESS, are in-frame only. Not every clone is retained; where verified, under half of the shortfall comes from an unresolved V gene, and the cause of the rest is unknown. The sample records over 120,000 clones, roughly 88% of which are singletons. The ten biggest clones cover 1.5% to 2% of the sample. The sequenced sample consisted of peripheral blood. Receptors originate from a man between 65 and 80 years old with acute or convalescent COVID-19.

This clone was counted once. The gene calls are TRBV7-2 and TRBJ2-2, with 7 bases matching TRBD2. The CDR3 consists of 17 residues. J gave up 4 bases and V 0 bases, and 8 bases lay outside the gene matches. CDR1 and CDR2 (germline): SGHTA, FQGNSA. The CDR3 spells CASSLAGGSAITGELFF. CDR3 nucleotide sequence: TGTGCCAGCAGCTTAGCGGGGGGGTCTGCTATCACCGGGGAGCTGTTTTTT.

This chain links TRBV27 with TRBJ1-2; unclear D gene. Trimming took off 6 bases at V and 3 bases at J, with 14 bases between the two ends. In germline, CDR1 is MNHEY, CDR2 SMNVEV (reference sequence). The CDR3 extends over 14 amino acids. CDR3 sequence (DNA): TGTGCCAGCAGCCCTACCCTCTTGGACTATGGCTACACCTTC. Translating it yields CASSPTLLDYGYTF.

The gene calls are TRBV6-6 and TRBJ1-4; 7 bases fit TRBD1. V shed 4 bases and J 5 bases; nucleotides not matched to a gene: 4. Germline loops: CDR1 MNHNY, CDR2 SVGAGI (reference sequence). CDR3 length: 14 residues. CDR3 sequence: CASSSTGVNEKLFF. CDR3 coding DNA: TGTGCCAGCAGTTCCACAGGGGTAAATGAAAAACTGTTTTTT.

The genes are TRBV7-2 and TRBJ2-2; weak D call: TRBD2 (6 bases). V lost 5 bases and J 1 base, leaving 14 bases between the germline ends. This CDR3 comprises 16 residues. The V gene's germline CDR1 is SGHTA and CDR2 FQGNSA. The CDR3 spells CASSPRTGRNTGELFF. CDR3 DNA: TGTGCCAGCAGCCCAAGGACCGGGAGGAACACCGGGGAGCTGTTTTTT.

In its sample, this clone was seen a few times. The rearrangement links TRBV3-1 (or the pseudogene TRBV3-2) to TRBJ1-2; D call uncertain. Germline assignment: CDR1 LGHDT and CDR2 YNNKEL (reference sequence). V was clipped by 5 bases and J by 0 bases, with 10 bases between them. The CDR3 extends over 14 amino acids. The CDR3 loop is CASSYTGANYGYTF. The CDR3 DNA sequence: TGTGCCAGCAGCTATACCGGGGCTAACTATGGCTACACCTTC.

V and J are TRBV27 and TRBJ2-2; TRBD2 matches at 7 bases. CDR3 length: 15 amino acids. With 6 bases clipped from V and 4 bases from J, the junction kept 8 bases outside the gene matches. Germline-derived CDR1 and CDR2 are MNHEY and SMNVEV (reference sequence). The CDR3 DNA follows: TGTGCCAGCAGAAGGGGAGGGCCACCCACCGGGGAGCTGTTTTTT. Protein sequence: CASRRGGPPTGELFF.

The genes are TRBV5-1 and TRBJ2-3, with D possibly TRBD2 on 5 matching bases. This CDR3 contains 14 residues. Germline V gene lookup returns CDR1 SGHRS and CDR2 YFSETQ. The germline V and J ends were trimmed by 3 bases and 3 bases, with 11 bases remaining between them. This CDR3 is CASSSLSGTDTQYF. The CDR3 DNA follows: TGCGCCAGCAGCTCGTTATCGGGGACAGATACGCAGTATTTT.

V gene TRBV5-8 combines with J gene TRBJ1-5, with 9 bases fitting TRBD1. The junction had 7 bases not matched to a gene; V was cut back by 4 bases and J by 5 bases. This CDR3 comprises 15 residues. Germline V CDR1 and CDR2: SGHTS, YDEGEE. CDR3 sequence: CASSPLRTGDQPQHF. CDR3 coding DNA: TGTGCCAGCAGCCCGCTTAGGACAGGGGATCAGCCCCAGCATTTT.

The rearrangement uses TRBV5-4 and TRBJ2-3, with TRBD2 identical over 9 bases. Trimming removed 1 base from V and 3 bases from J; junction bases left unmatched: 3. Germline CDR1 is SGHNT and CDR2 is YYREEE (reference sequence). The CDR3 consists of 15 residues. Written as DNA, the CDR3 is TGTGCCAGCAGCTTGTGGCTAGCGGGGACAGATACGCAGTATTTT. Its protein product is CASSLWLAGTDTQYF.

This chain joins TRBV5-1 and TRBJ2-7; D is possibly TRBD2 (5 bases). This CDR3 comprises 15 residues. Germline-derived CDR1 and CDR2 are SGHRS and YFSETQ. V was cut by 0 bases and J by 3 bases, with 13 bases left in between. The CDR3 is CASSLGHTRVYEQYF. CDR3 nucleotides: TGCGCCAGCAGCTTGGGACACACTAGGGTCTACGAGCAGTACTTC.

V gene TRBV7-9 combines with J gene TRBJ2-3; no firm D call. The V gene's germline CDR1 is SEHNR and CDR2 FQNEAQ (reference sequence). Deletions cut 5 bases from V and 3 bases from J, with 3 bases between. The CDR3 totals 11 residues. CDR3 coding DNA: TGTGCCAGCAGCACTACAGATACGCAGTATTTT. This gives the protein CASSTTDTQYF. The entire variable domain, with the rest obtained from reference TRBV7-9 and TRBJ2-3, is as follows: DTGVSQNPRHKITKRGQNVTFRCDPISEHNRLYWYRQTLGQGPEFLTYFQNEAQLEKSRLLSDRFSAERPKGSFSTLEIQRTEQGDSAMYLCASSTTDTQYFGPGTRLTVL.

The chain recombines TRBV2 with TRBJ2-1; perhaps TRBD1 as D (6 bases). The V gene's germline CDR1 is SNHLY and CDR2 FYNNEI. Trimming stripped 6 bases from V and 4 bases from J, with 10 bases between. This CDR3 is 13 amino acids long. CDR3 bases: TGTGCCAGCAGGACGGACAGTTACAATGAGCAGTTCTTC. Translated, it gives CASRTDSYNEQFF.

The rearrangement joins TRBV5-1 to TRBJ1-1; no definite D call. Germline values: CDR1 SGHRS, CDR2 YFSETQ. V dropped 0 bases and J dropped 0 bases, with 6 bases sitting between them. This CDR3 has 14 amino acids. DNA of the CDR3: TGCGCCAGCAGCTTGGCAGTTATGAACACTGAAGCTTTCTTT. Residues: CASSLAVMNTEAFF.

The chain carries TRBV4-1 and TRBJ2-7, with unresolved D. V gave up 2 bases and J gave up 2 bases, with 13 bases separating them. CDR3 length equals 15 residues. Germline CDR1 MGHRA, CDR2 YSYEKL. The CDR3: CASSQLPGRPYEQYF. The CDR3 nucleotides read TGCGCCAGCAGCCAATTGCCGGGTCGCCCCTACGAGCAGTACTTC.